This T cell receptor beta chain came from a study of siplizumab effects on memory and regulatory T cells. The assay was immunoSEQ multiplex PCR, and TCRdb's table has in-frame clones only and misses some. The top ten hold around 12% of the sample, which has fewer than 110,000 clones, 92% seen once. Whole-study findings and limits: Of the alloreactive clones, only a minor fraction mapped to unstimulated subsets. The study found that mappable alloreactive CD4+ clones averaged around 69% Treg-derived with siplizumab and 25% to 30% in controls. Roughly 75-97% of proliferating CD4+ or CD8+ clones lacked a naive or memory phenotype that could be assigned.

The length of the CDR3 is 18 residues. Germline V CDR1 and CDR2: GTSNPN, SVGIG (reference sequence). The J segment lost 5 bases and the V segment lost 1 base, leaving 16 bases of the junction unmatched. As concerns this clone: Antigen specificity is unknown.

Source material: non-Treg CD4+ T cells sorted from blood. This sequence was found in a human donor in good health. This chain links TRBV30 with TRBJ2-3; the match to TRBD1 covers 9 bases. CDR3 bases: TGTGCCTGGAGTGCTAGTCTTCGAGGACAGGGGATAAGAGATACGCAGTATTTT. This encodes CAWSASLRGQGIRDTQYF.